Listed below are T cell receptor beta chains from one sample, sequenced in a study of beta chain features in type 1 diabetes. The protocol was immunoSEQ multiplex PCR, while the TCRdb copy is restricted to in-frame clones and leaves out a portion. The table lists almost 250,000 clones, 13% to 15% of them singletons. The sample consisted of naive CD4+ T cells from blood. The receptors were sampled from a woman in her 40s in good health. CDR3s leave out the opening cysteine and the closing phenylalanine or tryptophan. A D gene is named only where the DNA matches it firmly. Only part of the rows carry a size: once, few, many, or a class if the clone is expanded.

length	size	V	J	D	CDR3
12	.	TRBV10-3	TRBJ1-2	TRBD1	AAQTSDRVYGYT
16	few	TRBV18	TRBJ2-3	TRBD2	ASSPLPGLAGVTDTQY
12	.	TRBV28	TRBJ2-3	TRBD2	ASSLAGGTDTQY
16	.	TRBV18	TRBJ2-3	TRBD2	ASSPPRLAGGPADTQY
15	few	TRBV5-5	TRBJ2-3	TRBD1	ASSLGVRQGYTDTQY
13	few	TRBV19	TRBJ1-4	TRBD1	ASSTGQGKSEKLF
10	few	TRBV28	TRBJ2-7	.	ASSFSYYEQY
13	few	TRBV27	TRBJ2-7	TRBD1	ASSRAGTGAYEQY
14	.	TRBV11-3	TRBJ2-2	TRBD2	ASSRGLAGVTGELF
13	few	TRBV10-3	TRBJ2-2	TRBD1	AISRDSPRTGELF
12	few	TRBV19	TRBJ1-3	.	ASRTESSGNTIY
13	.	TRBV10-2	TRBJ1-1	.	ASSERPPADTEAF
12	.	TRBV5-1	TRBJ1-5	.	ASSPGTPNQPQH
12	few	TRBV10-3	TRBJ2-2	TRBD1	AAIGQGNTGELF
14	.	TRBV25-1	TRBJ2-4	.	ASSDGVGRLKNIQY
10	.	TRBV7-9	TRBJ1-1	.	ASSLVQTEAF
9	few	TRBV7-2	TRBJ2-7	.	ASSPLYEQY
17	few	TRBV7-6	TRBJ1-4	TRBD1	ASSPQDRGLPSTNEKLF
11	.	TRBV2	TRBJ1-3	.	ASSARVGNTIY
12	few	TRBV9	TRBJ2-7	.	ASSVGHGSYEQY
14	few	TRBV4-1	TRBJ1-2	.	ASSQSEGRANYGYT
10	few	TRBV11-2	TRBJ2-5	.	ASSLREETQY